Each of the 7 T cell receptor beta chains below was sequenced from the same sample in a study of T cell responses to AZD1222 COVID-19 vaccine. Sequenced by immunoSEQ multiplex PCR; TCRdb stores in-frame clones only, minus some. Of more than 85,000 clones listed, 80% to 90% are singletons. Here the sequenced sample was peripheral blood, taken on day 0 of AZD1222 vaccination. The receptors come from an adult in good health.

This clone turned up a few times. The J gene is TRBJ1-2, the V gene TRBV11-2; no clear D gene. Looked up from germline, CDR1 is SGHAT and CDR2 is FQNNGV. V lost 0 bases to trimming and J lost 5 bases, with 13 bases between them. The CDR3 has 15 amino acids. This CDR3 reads CASSLDGRTSYGYTF. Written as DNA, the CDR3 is TGTGCCAGCAGCTTAGATGGACGGACTTCTTATGGCTACACCTTC.

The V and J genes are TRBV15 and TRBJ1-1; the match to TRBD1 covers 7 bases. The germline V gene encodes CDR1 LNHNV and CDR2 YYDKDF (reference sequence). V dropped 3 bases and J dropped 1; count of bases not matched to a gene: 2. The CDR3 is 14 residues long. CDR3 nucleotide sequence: TGTGCCACCAGCAGGCGACAGGGGAACACTGAAGCTTTCTTT. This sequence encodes CATSRRQGNTEAFF.

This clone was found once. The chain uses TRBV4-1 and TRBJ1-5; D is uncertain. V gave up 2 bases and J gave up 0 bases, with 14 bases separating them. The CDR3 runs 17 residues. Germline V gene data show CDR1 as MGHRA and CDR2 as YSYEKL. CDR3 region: CASSQRLGGISNQPQHF. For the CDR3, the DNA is TGCGCCAGCAGCCAAAGGCTGGGTGGCATTAGCAATCAGCCCCAGCATTTT.

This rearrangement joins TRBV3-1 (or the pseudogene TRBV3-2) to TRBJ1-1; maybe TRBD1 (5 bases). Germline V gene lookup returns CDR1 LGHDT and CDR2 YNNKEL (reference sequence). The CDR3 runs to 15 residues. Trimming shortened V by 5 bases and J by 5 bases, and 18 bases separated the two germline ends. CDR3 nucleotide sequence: TGTGCCAGCAGCGGAGGGGTTGTGTGGGGTACTGAAGCTTTCTTT. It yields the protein CASSGGVVWGTEAFF.

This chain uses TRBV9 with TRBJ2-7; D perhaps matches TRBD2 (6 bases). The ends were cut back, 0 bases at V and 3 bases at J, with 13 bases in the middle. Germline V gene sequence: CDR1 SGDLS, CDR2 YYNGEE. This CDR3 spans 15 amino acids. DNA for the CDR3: TGTGCCAGCAGCGTAGCCCCATTCGGGGGCTACGAGCAGTACTTC. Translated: CASSVAPFGGYEQYF.

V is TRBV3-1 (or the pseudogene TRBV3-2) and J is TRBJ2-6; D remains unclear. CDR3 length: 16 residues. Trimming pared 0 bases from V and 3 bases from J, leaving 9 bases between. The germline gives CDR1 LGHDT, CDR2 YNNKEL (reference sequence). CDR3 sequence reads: CASSQDLGYGANVLTF. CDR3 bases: TGTGCCAGCAGCCAAGATCTCGGTTATGGGGCCAACGTCCTGACTTTC.

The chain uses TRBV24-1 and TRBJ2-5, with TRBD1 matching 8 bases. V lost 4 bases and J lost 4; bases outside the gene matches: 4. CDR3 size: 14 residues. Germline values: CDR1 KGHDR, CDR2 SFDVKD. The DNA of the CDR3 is TGTGCCACCAGTGACAGGGGGCAAACAGAGACCCAGTACTTC. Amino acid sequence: CATSDRGQTETQYF.